What follows is one TCR beta chain and its context. The antigen remains undetermined. This sample stems from a study of cytomegalovirus exposure and HLA in healthy donors. Study results and limitations: For most TCR beta V segments, an earlier analysis put the productive rate at about 87% or about 30% of the time.

CDR3 length equals 17 residues. The J segment lost 0 bases and the V segment lost 5 bases, leaving 8 bases of the junction unmatched. From germline, CDR1 is PRHDT and CDR2 FYEKMQ (reference sequence). PCR primers comprised 60 Vbeta and 13 Jbeta primers. This table comes from immunoSEQ multiplex PCR, and its TCRdb copy is limited to in-frame clones, with some not included. The sample yields 130,000 to 150,000 clones, approximately 81% seen once. The rearrangement uses TRBV13 and TRBJ2-5; 11 bases match TRBD2. Input material: PBMCs. This receptor was taken from a boy aged 2 to 10 in good health and CMV-seronegative. In nucleotides, the CDR3 is TGTGCCAGCAGCCACCGACTAGCGGGGATAAACCAAGAGACCCAGTACTTC. This gives the protein CASSHRLAGINQETQYF.